This TCR beta chain came from a study of T cell repertoires and HLA-DP antigens. At the level of the study: In vitro CD4+ alloreactivity was against HeLa-presented HLA-DP. The donors, ranging 18-to-29 to 60-to-69 years, included a couple of males and one female. Average DNA input: approximately 230 ng for CD137+CD4+ sorts, roughly 1,100 ng pre-culture. Study-level results: Sorted CD137+ cells had clonality around 0.39 against both alloantigens, versus roughly 0.04 pre-culture.

Data came from immunoSEQ multiplex PCR; TCRdb stores just in-frame clones and leaves some out. The sample records 75,000 to 90,000 clones, about nine tenths being singletons. The CDR3 length is 15 residues. Germline loops: CDR1 MDHEN, CDR2 SYDVKM. J gave up 4 bases and V 2 bases, and 7 bases lay outside the gene matches. Points on this clone: Its antigen is unknown.

The sequence came from a man aged 50 to 59 in good health and CMV-seronegative. The chain employs TRBV28 and TRBJ1-2; 7 bases match TRBD1. The sequencing sample was made of CD4+ T cells from PBMCs. CDR3 loop: CASSLRQGVSYGYTF. The CDR3, as DNA: TGTGCCAGCAGTTTAAGGCAGGGGGTCAGCTATGGCTACACCTTC.